A selection of T cell receptor beta chains follows, all from one sample in a study of beta chain features in type 1 diabetes. Sequenced by immunoSEQ multiplex PCR; TCRdb stores in-frame clones only, minus some. Of some 700,000 clones in the sample, 10% to 15% were seen once. Specimen: naive CD4+ T cells from blood. These receptors were collected from a man younger than 30 with type 1 diabetes. Both conserved end residues are part of each CDR3. Expanded clones are given a class, and other clones once, few, many or no size at all.

>once|TRBJ1-2|TRBV2
CASSVYTKTGDGYTF
>-|TRBJ1-5|TRBV6-1
CASSDRTGMGNQPQHF
>-|TRBJ2-5|TRBV7-3
CASSLGRTVGETQYF
>few|TRBJ2-1|TRBV2
CAWGSYNEQFF
>few|TRBJ1-1|TRBV2
CASLSQVNTEAFF
>few|TRBJ1-1|TRBV23-1
CASSQLPEGNTEAFF
>-|TRBJ1-1|TRBV9
CASSRGNLNTEAFF
>-|TRBJ1-2|TRBV19
CASSLEDRGYGYTF
>-|TRBJ1-4|TRBV14
CASSQRQGTNEKLFF
>few|TRBJ2-7|TRBV7-2
CASSPGLGYEQYF
>-|TRBJ2-5|TRBV10-3
CAIASGGSETQYF
>-|TRBJ1-6|TRBV5-6
CASSLVGNSPLHF
>few|TRBJ2-2|TRBV5-1
CASSLPGAQPGELFF
>-|TRBJ1-5|TRBV7-9
CASSLADSNQPQHF
>few|TRBJ2-1|TRBV10-2
CASSEPGLAGNEQFF
>once|TRBJ1-5|TRBV4-1
CASSQPDRLYNQPQHF
>-|TRBJ2-1|TRBV7-8
CASSLPVAGGWNEQFF
>few|TRBJ2-1|TRBV10-1
CASSPGTSGGADRFFF
>few|TRBJ1-1|TRBV25-1
CASSVQGFTEAFF
>few|TRBJ2-3|TRBV27
CASSKGQLAGTDTQYF
>-|TRBJ1-2|TRBV10-3
CAISTSQTLLNYGYTF
>-|TRBJ1-1|TRBV30
CAWRGLLEAFF
>-|TRBJ2-7|TRBV28
CASIPRGVHSYEQYF
>-|TRBJ1-4|TRBV5-1
CASSVQGGTNEKLFF
>few|TRBJ1-5|TRBV6-5
CASSFSPHRANQPQHF